This T cell receptor (beta chain) appears in the sequencing data of a study of tumor T cells in aggressive B-cell lymphoma. Germline CDR1 MGHRA, CDR2 YSYEKL. The CDR3 spans 14 residues. V gave up 2 bases and J gave up 0 bases, with 8 bases separating them. TCRdb's copy holds only in-frame clones and misses some; the assay was immunoSEQ multiplex PCR. The profile covers fewer than 5,500 clones, with 85% to 95% appearing a single time and 3.8% taken by the ten largest. The J gene is TRBJ2-7, the V gene TRBV4-1, with unresolved D. Specimen: tumor tissue. This clonotype originated in an adult with diffuse large B cell lymphoma. The chain's CDR3 is CASSQWALSYEQYF. The CDR3 DNA follows: TGCGCCAGCAGCCAATGGGCCCTCTCCTACGAGCAGTACTTC.